What follows are 4 T cell receptor beta chains derived from one specimen sequenced in a study of T cell repertoires in cytomegalovirus infection. TCRdb processed the reads anew with MiXCR; each CDR3 protein has one entry. The data hold some 390,000 distinct CDR3 sequences, with around 18% observed a single time. The material sequenced was PBMCs. Receptors originate from a human donor in good health (CMV status not recorded). Some clones in this sample may be carry-over from other donors' samples.

Only a few counts were recorded for this clonotype. V is TRBV7-8 and J is TRBJ1-5; D gene uncertain. V dropped 5 bases and J dropped 0 bases, with 14 bases sitting between them. The germline V gene has CDR1 SGHVS and CDR2 FQNEAQ. This CDR3 has 16 residues. CDR3 loop: CASSQGGGYSNQPQHF. The CDR3 region has the DNA TGTGCCAGCAGCCAAGGCGGCGGATATAGCAATCAGCCCCAGCATTTT.

This clonotype occurred many times. The chain employs TRBV7-9 and TRBJ2-3; D ambiguous. This CDR3 region has 13 residues. Trimming removed 4 bases from V and 6 bases from J, with 11 bases in between. Germline assignment: CDR1 SEHNR and CDR2 FQNEAQ (reference sequence). In nucleotides, the CDR3 is TGTGCCAGCAGCTCCAACAGACCGGATACGCAGTATTTT. This sequence encodes CASSSNRPDTQYF.

The sample holds many counts of this clonotype. V usage is TRBV7-6 and J usage is TRBJ2-1; D is ambiguous. The V gene lost 8 bases and the J gene lost 7 bases, with 18 bases spanning the gap. The CDR3 spans 14 residues. Per germline, CDR1 SGHVS and CDR2 FNYEAQ. The CDR3 sequence is CASRGYSRANEQFF. CDR3 sequence (DNA): TGTGCCAGCCGCGGATACTCTAGGGCAAATGAGCAGTTCTTC.

This clonotype was seen ten or more times. V usage is TRBV7-2 and J usage is TRBJ2-1; no definite D call. V lost 2 bases and J lost 9, with 11 bases in between. CDR1 SGHTA and CDR2 FQGNSA come from the germline V gene. The CDR3 has 13 amino acids. CDR3 DNA: TGTGCCAGCAGCTTAATCCAGGCCGTTGAGCAGTTCTTC. This translates into CASSLIQAVEQFF.